This entry describes one TCR beta chain. This may stem from a read error, because a much larger clone lies one nucleotide away. The CDR3 end shows no conserved phenylalanine or tryptophan, and so a read error is likely. TCRdb called the PCR reads again in MiXCR, with one record for every CDR3 protein. The sample contains about 320,000 distinct CDR3 sequences, 24% of which appear only once. These data are taken from a study of molecular identifiers for immune sequencing clone quantification. About the research overall: RNA, taken in replicates from approximately 20,000 or 100,000 naive CD8 cells, was split five ways, with four sequenced.

The TCR comes from a human donor in good health. Some libraries in this study had Jurkat cell RNA spiked in. The specimen was naive CD8+ T cells from blood, with Jurkat cell RNA spiked in. Noted subset: FACS-sorted CD8+CD4-CCR7+CD45RA+ naive T cells.

CDR3 loop: CATSGRGEQYL. The CDR3 DNA reads as TGTGCCACCAGTGGCCGGGGTGAGCAGTACCTC. V and J are TRBV24-1 and TRBJ2-7; D may be TRBD2 (5 bases). V lost 5 bases, J lost 7 bases, and 8 bases lay in between. The CDR3 consists of 11 residues. Germline-derived CDR1 and CDR2 are KGHDR and SFDVKD.